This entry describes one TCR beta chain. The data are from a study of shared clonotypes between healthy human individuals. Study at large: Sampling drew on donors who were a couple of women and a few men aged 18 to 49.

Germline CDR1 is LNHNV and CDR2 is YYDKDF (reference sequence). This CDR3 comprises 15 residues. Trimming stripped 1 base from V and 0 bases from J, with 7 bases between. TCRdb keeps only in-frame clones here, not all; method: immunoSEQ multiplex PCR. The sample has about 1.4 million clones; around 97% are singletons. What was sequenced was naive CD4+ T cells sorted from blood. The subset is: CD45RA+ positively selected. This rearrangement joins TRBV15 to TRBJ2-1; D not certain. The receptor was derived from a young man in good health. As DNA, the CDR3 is TGTGCCACCAGCAGAGGGGGTGGCTCCTACAATGAGCAGTTCTTC. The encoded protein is CATSRGGGSYNEQFF.